Listed below are T cell receptor beta chains from one sample, sequenced in a study of cytomegalovirus exposure and HLA in healthy donors. The table came from immunoSEQ multiplex PCR; TCRdb's copy has only in-frame clones and leaves some out. This sample carries about 73,000 clones, 85% to 95% of them seen once, and the ten largest clones take about 3%. Sequenced material: PBMCs. The receptor set was obtained from a man aged 18-30 years in good health and CMV-seronegative. CDR3s include the opening cysteine and the closing phenylalanine or tryptophan. The order of the fields is J gene, V gene, D gene, clone size, CDR3 DNA, CDR3 protein. The D gene is left open where the match is weak. Rows give clone size only sometimes, using once, few, many, or a class for an expanded clone.

TRBJ2-3,TRBV27,NA,NA,TGTGCCAGCAGTTTATCAGGAGGCACAGATACGCAGTATTTT,CASSLSGGTDTQYF
TRBJ2-2,TRBV11-3,NA,NA,TGTGCCAGCAGCTTAGTCGGGGAAGGAGAGCTGTTTTTT,CASSLVGEGELFF
TRBJ2-2,TRBV29-1,NA,NA,TGCAGCGTCCGGCTCCAGGGTACTTTAACCGGGGAGCTGTTTTTT,CSVRLQGTLTGELFF
TRBJ2-2,TRBV9,NA,few,TGTGCCAGCAGCGTAGCGCTAGAGGTGAACACCGGGGAGCTGTTTTTT,CASSVALEVNTGELFF
TRBJ1-4,TRBV7-6,NA,NA,TGTGCCAGCAGCTTAGGAGGGGGTGGTGAAAAACTGTTTTTT,CASSLGGGGEKLFF
TRBJ2-1,TRBV9,NA,NA,TGTGCCAGCAGCGTAACAGGATATGAGCAGTTCTTC,CASSVTGYEQFF
TRBJ1-1,TRBV7-6,NA,NA,TGTGCCAGCAGCTTAGATCAGGGTTCAGCTTTCTTT,CASSLDQGSAFF
TRBJ1-1,TRBV7-2,NA,NA,TGTGCCAGCAGCTACTTCCCCCGATTGAACACTGAAGCTTTCTTT,CASSYFPRLNTEAFF
TRBJ1-2,TRBV14,NA,NA,TGTGCCAGCAGTCCCGGGACAACCTATGGCTACACCTTC,CASSPGTTYGYTF
TRBJ2-7,TRBV27,NA,NA,TGTGCCAGCAGTTTAAGGGGCAGGTCCTACGAGCAGTACTTC,CASSLRGRSYEQYF
TRBJ2-7,TRBV30,TRBD2,NA,TGTGCCTGGAGGGGGGGGGTCTACGAGCAGTACTTC,CAWRGGVYEQYF
TRBJ1-2,TRBV6-5,NA,NA,TGTGCCAGCAGTCTCAGGTTTAACTATGGCTACACCTTC,CASSLRFNYGYTF
TRBJ2-3,TRBV9,TRBD1,NA,TGTGCCAGCAGCTCCTTGGGTGGTGGGACAGGGGCGGGTACGCAGTATTTT,CASSSLGGGTGAGTQYF
TRBJ1-1,TRBV15,NA,NA,TGTGCCACCAGAGAGGGTGGATCTGAAGCTTTCTTT,CATREGGSEAFF
TRBJ1-2,TRBV30,NA,NA,TGTGCCTGGAACCGGGTTAATAACTATGGCTACACCTTC,CAWNRVNNYGYTF
TRBJ2-7,TRBV9,NA,NA,TGTGCCAGCAGCGAGACATTGGGCGAGCAGTACTTC,CASSETLGEQYF
TRBJ2-7,TRBV18,NA,NA,TGTGCCAGCTCACCACTTCAGACAGGTGGCGAGCAGTACTTC,CASSPLQTGGEQYF
TRBJ2-5,TRBV6-5,NA,NA,TGTGCCAGCAGCCCAGGGGCTACCGTCCAAGAGACCCAGTACTTC,CASSPGATVQETQYF
TRBJ2-1,TRBV27,TRBD2,NA,TGTGCCAGCAGTTTATCGGCCTGGAGCGGGAGCTCCTACAATGAGCAGTTCTTC,CASSLSAWSGSSYNEQFF
TRBJ1-5,TRBV28,NA,NA,TGTGCCAGCGTCTCAACTAGGTATAAACAGCCCCAGCATTTT,CASVSTRYKQPQHF
TRBJ1-1,TRBV15,NA,few,TGTGCCACCAACAACCGGGTTACGGGCACTGAAGCTTTCTTT,CATNNRVTGTEAFF
TRBJ2-3,TRBV7-2,TRBD2,NA,TGTGCCAGCAGCTTCCCGATAGCGGGGGAAAACACAGATACGCAGTATTTT,CASSFPIAGENTDTQYF
TRBJ1-2,TRBV27,NA,NA,TGTGCCAGCCGCGACAGTCTTGGCTACACCTTC,CASRDSLGYTF
TRBJ2-3,TRBV27,TRBD2,NA,TGTGCCAGCAGCAATCCGGGACTAGCGGGGGTCACAGATACGCAGTATTTT,CASSNPGLAGVTDTQYF
TRBJ2-3,TRBV18,NA,NA,TGTGCCAGCTCACCCGTTACTCCAGATACGCAGTATTTT,CASSPVTPDTQYF
TRBJ2-3,TRBV9,TRBD2,NA,TGTGCCAGCAGCCATAAACCGCGGGGGGCTAGCACAGATACGCAGTATTTT,CASSHKPRGASTDTQYF
TRBJ2-5,TRBV19,NA,NA,TGTGCCAGTAGTATCAAGGTTGACAGGTTGTTGACCCAGTACTTC,CASSIKVDRLLTQYF
TRBJ1-1,TRBV4-3,TRBD1,once,TGCGCCAGCAGCCAAAGTATAGGACAGGGACGTGCTTTCTTT,CASSQSIGQGRAFF